A single sample is the source of the 26 T cell receptor beta chains below, sequenced in a study of T-cell memory formation after mild COVID-19. TCRdb used MiXCR to reprocess the 5' RACE reads, holding one entry per CDR3 protein. The sample carries approximately 440,000 distinct CDR3 sequences, around 20% recorded once. The sequenced sample was PBMCs or a T cell subset sorted from them (not recorded which). Source of these receptors: an adult woman who had mild COVID-19 (a few samples of this study predate the infection). Cell type and time point are not known.

The sample holds many counts of this clonotype. The chain recombines TRBV7-2 with TRBJ2-7; D gene unclear. Trimming removed 1 base at V and 3 bases at J, with 4 bases between. From germline, CDR1 is SGHTA and CDR2 FQGNSA. This CDR3 spans 12 amino acids. CDR3 region: CASSLVLYEQYF. The CDR3, as DNA: TGTGCCAGCAGCTTAGTGCTCTACGAGCAGTACTTC.

This clonotype came up once. The CDR3 here is CATSVGIAGVYEQFF. The CDR3 DNA follows: TGTGCCACCAGTGTTGGAATAGCGGGAGTTTATGAGCAGTTCTTC. This chain joins TRBV24-1 and TRBJ2-1, with 9 bases lining up with TRBD2. CDR1 is KGHDR, CDR2 SFDVKD, per germline. V was clipped by 5 bases and J by 8 bases; unmatched bases: 9. The CDR3 contains 15 residues.

The chain employs TRBV7-2 and TRBJ1-4, with D possibly TRBD1 on 5 matching bases. The CDR3 loop spans 13 amino acids. CDR1 and CDR2 (germline): SGHTA, FQGNSA. V gave up 5 bases and J gave up 12 bases, with 16 bases separating them. For the CDR3, the DNA is TGTGCCAGCAGCCGATTGACAGCCACCGAACTGTTTTTT. The encoded protein is CASSRLTATELFF.

The J gene is TRBJ2-1, the V gene TRBV12-3 or TRBV12-4; TRBD2 matches at 7 bases. Trimming removed 3 bases from V and 4 bases from J; junction bases left unmatched: 6. CDR3 size: 15 residues. CDR3 loop: CASSLAGVGYNEQFF. CDR3 sequence (DNA): TGTGCCAGCAGTTTGGCGGGAGTAGGTTACAATGAGCAGTTCTTC.

A single count supports this clonotype. This rearrangement joins TRBV6-6 to TRBJ1-1; unclear D gene. Per germline, CDR1 MNHNY and CDR2 SVGAGI (reference sequence). Trimming took 2 bases from V and 4 from J, leaving 11 bases between them. This CDR3 has 14 amino acids. The DNA for the CDR3 is TGTGCCAGCAGTTACGGTCCGGCGGGCACTGAAGCTTTCTTT. It yields the protein CASSYGPAGTEAFF.

In DNA, the CDR3 is TGTGCCAGCAGTGAAAGCCTCGTTGCAACTAATGAAAAACTGTTTTTT. This translates into CASSESLVATNEKLFF. The V call is TRBV6-1, the J call TRBJ1-4; D is unclear. Germline lookup yields CDR1 MNHNS and CDR2 SASEGT. This CDR3 is built from 16 residues. Deletions cut 2 bases from V and 0 bases from J, with 10 bases between.

This clonotype has only a few counts. V usage is TRBV7-9 and J usage is TRBJ2-1; 14 positions match TRBD2. V lost 5 bases to trimming and J lost 0 bases; unmatched junction nucleotides: 9. Germline V gives CDR1 SEHNR, CDR2 FQNEAQ (reference sequence). The CDR3 runs 19 residues. Here the CDR3 reads CASSQGLAGGRSSYNEQFF. CDR3 DNA sequence: TGTGCCAGCAGCCAAGGACTAGCGGGGGGCCGGAGCTCCTACAATGAGCAGTTCTTC.

This clonotype occurred a few times. The chain carries TRBV20-1 and TRBJ1-1; TRBD1 agrees at 7 bases. There are 11 residues in the CDR3. V shed 5 bases and J 4 bases; nucleotides not matched to a gene: 1. Germline-derived CDR1 and CDR2 are DFQATT and SNEGSKA (reference sequence). CDR3 nucleotides: TGCAGTGCTGCAGGGGGCACTGAAGCTTTCTTT. Protein: CSAAGGTEAFF.

This clonotype was counted many times. This chain joins TRBV20-1 and TRBJ2-5; D ambiguous. The CDR3 is 15 residues long. Per germline, CDR1 DFQATT and CDR2 SNEGSKA (reference sequence). Deletions cut 0 bases from V and 2 bases from J, with 13 bases between. The CDR3: CSARDRVLGQETQYF. The CDR3 nucleotides are TGCAGTGCTAGAGATAGGGTATTGGGGCAAGAGACCCAGTACTTC.

This rearrangement joins TRBV7-2 to TRBJ2-7; 7 bases agree with TRBD2. CDR3 length equals 15 residues. CDR1 SGHTA and CDR2 FQGNSA come from the germline V gene. Trimming at V came to 3 bases and at J to 0 bases, leaving 5 bases not matched to a gene. CDR3 protein: CASSFGGRLSYEQYF. CDR3 coding DNA: TGTGCCAGCAGCTTTGGCGGGAGACTCTCCTACGAGCAGTACTTC. The full variable domain, completed using reference TRBV7-2 and TRBJ2-7, is GAGVSQSPSNKVTEKGKDVELRCDPISGHTALYWYRQSLGQGLEFLIYFQGNSAPDKSGLPSDRFSAERTGGSVSTLTIQRTQQEDSAVYLCASSFGGRLSYEQYFGPGTRLTVT.

This clonotype was seen more than once but under ten times. The CDR3 reads CASSFDQGIKAEAFF. CDR3 DNA: TGTGCCAGCAGCTTTGACCAGGGGATCAAGGCTGAAGCTTTCTTT. This sequence joins TRBV7-9 and TRBJ1-1; D possibly corresponds to TRBD1 (6 bases). The CDR3 has 15 amino acids. V lost 3 bases to trimming and J lost 6 bases, with 17 bases between them. From germline, CDR1 is SEHNR and CDR2 FQNEAQ (reference sequence).

The rearrangement links TRBV7-8 to TRBJ2-1, with 9 bases aligning to TRBD1. Germline CDR1 SGHVS, CDR2 FQNEAQ. CDR3 size: 14 residues. Trimming removed 1 base from V and 16 bases from J; junction bases left unmatched: 11. DNA of the CDR3: TGTGCCAGCAGCTTAGAGAGGCGGACAGGGGAATTCTTCTTC. Amino acids: CASSLERRTGEFFF.

V and J are TRBV27 and TRBJ2-3; D call uncertain. This CDR3 spans 14 amino acids. Trimming stripped 10 bases from V and 2 bases from J, with 16 bases between. CDR1 is MNHEY, CDR2 SMNVEV, per germline (reference sequence). The CDR3 sequence is CATAHRRNTDTQYF. As DNA, the CDR3 is TGTGCCACAGCACATCGTAGGAACACAGATACGCAGTATTTT.

The chain recombines TRBV5-1 with TRBJ2-7, with TRBD1 matching 7 bases. The CDR3 has 15 residues. Looked up from germline, CDR1 is SGHRS and CDR2 is YFSETQ. V lost 4 bases and J lost 5; bases outside the gene matches: 12. The CDR3 loop reads CASSKGTEAIDEQYF. The DNA of the CDR3 is TGCGCCAGCAGCAAAGGGACAGAAGCGATTGACGAGCAGTACTTC.

The chain is built from TRBV24-1 and TRBJ2-6; TRBD1 aligns across 9 bases. This CDR3 region has 20 residues. Germline CDR1 is KGHDR and CDR2 is SFDVKD. With 7 bases clipped from V and 3 bases from J, the junction kept 18 bases outside the gene matches. The CDR3 nucleotides read TGTGCCACCAGCCTCTCCCATGAAGGGACAGGGAAATTTGGGGCCAACGTCCTGACTTTC. Residues: CATSLSHEGTGKFGANVLTF.

This clonotype has just a few counts. The chain employs TRBV28 and TRBJ2-2; a weak D match, TRBD2 (5 bases). Between the trimmed V and J ends, which lost 8 bases and 6 bases, there was a span of 13 bases. This CDR3 comprises 13 residues. Germline loops: CDR1 MDHEN, CDR2 SYDVKM. DNA for the CDR3: TGTGCCAGCTCACGTGCCGGGGCCGGGGAGCTGTTTTTT. Translation gives CASSRAGAGELFF.

The sample holds a few counts of this clonotype. The chain is built from TRBV7-8 and TRBJ2-7; possibly TRBD1 for D (6 bases). The CDR3 runs 15 residues. Germline V CDR1 and CDR2: SGHVS, FQNEAQ. V was clipped by 4 bases and J by 2 bases, with 15 bases between them. CDR3 nucleotides: TGTGCCAGCAGCTCCGTGACAGGAGCCGCCTACGAGCAGTACTTC. This codes for CASSSVTGAAYEQYF.

This clonotype was seen once. The chain uses TRBV4-3 and TRBJ2-5; D remains unclear. Per germline, CDR1 LGHNA and CDR2 YSLEER. The CDR3 runs to 17 residues. V was pared by 0 bases and J by 0 bases, with 14 bases between. DNA for the CDR3: TGCGCCAGCAGCCAAGATATGTGGGGAATGTACCAAGAGACCCAGTACTTC. It codes for CASSQDMWGMYQETQYF.

The genes are TRBV9 and TRBJ1-4; D not certain. Germline V gene lookup returns CDR1 SGDLS and CDR2 YYNGEE. The CDR3 consists of 15 residues. V was cut by 0 bases and J by 5 bases, with 11 bases left in between. This chain's CDR3 is CASSVGQMRNEKLFF. The CDR3 nucleotides read TGTGCCAGCAGCGTAGGCCAGATGAGAAATGAAAAACTGTTTTTT.

A word on this clonotype: This may be a read error, as it is one base from a much larger clone. The rearrangement uses TRBV6-5 and TRBJ2-1; weak D call: TRBD2 (5 bases). This CDR3 contains 12 residues. Trimming pared 2 bases from V and 6 bases from J, leaving 5 bases between. Germline CDR1 reads MNHEY; CDR2 reads SVGAGI. CDR3: CASSYEGNEQFF. In DNA form, the CDR3 reads TGTGCCAGCAGTTACGAGGGCAATGAGCAGTTCTTC.

This clonotype was observed a handful of times. The chain recombines TRBV5-1 with TRBJ2-1; D gene unclear. The CDR3 is 14 residues long. Germline CDR1 SGHRS, CDR2 YFSETQ. Deletions cut 2 bases from V and 5 bases from J, with 11 bases between. CDR3 coding DNA: TGCGCCAGCAGCTTAACGGGCGTCGACAATGAGCAGTTCTTC. This gives the protein CASSLTGVDNEQFF.

This chain connects TRBV19 to TRBJ1-5; D unclear. From germline, CDR1 is LNHDA and CDR2 SQIVND (reference sequence). The V gene lost 6 bases and the J gene lost 3 bases, with 15 bases spanning the gap. This CDR3 is built from 15 residues. CDR3 sequence: CASRKEGRDNQPQHF. The DNA for the CDR3 is TGTGCCAGTAGAAAGGAAGGGAGGGACAATCAGCCCCAGCATTTT.

This clonotype was counted only a few times. The chain couples TRBV6-5 to TRBJ2-2; 8 bases agree with TRBD1. Germline assignment: CDR1 MNHEY and CDR2 SVGAGI. Trimming removed 5 bases from V and 1 base from J; junction bases left unmatched: 3. The CDR3 is made up of 15 amino acids. CDR3 sequence (DNA): TGTGCCAGCAGTACAGGGGGTTTGAACACCGGGGAGCTGTTTTTT. This translates into CASSTGGLNTGELFF.

Only a few counts were recorded for this clonotype. This chain uses TRBV7-8 with TRBJ2-1; TRBD2 matches 8 bases. The germline CDR1 and CDR2 sequences are SGHVS and FQNEAQ. Trimming removed 7 bases from V and 9 bases from J; junction bases left unmatched: 11. CDR3 length equals 14 residues. DNA for the CDR3: TGTGCCAGCAAAATAGCGGGATGGGGTAGTGAGCAGTTCTTC. This codes for CASKIAGWGSEQFF.

This clonotype was seen only a few times. V usage is TRBV6-5 and J usage is TRBJ2-7, with D perhaps being TRBD1 or TRBD2 (5 bases each). This CDR3 region has 13 residues. V was pared by 7 bases and J by 3 bases, with 13 bases between. Germline V gene sequence: CDR1 MNHEY, CDR2 SVGAGI. The CDR3 region has the DNA TGTGCCAGCAATAGAGGGGCCGACTACGAGCAGTACTTC. This encodes CASNRGADYEQYF.

V usage is TRBV29-1 and J usage is TRBJ2-2; D unclear. The V end lost 3 bases, the J end lost 3 bases, and 14 bases lay between the germline ends. The CDR3 loop spans 15 amino acids. Looked up from germline, CDR1 is SQVTM and CDR2 is ANQGSEA. The DNA for the CDR3 is TGCAGCGTTGAGAGAGATGGACGGTACACCGGGGAGCTGTTTTTT. The encoded protein is CSVERDGRYTGELFF.